A selection of T cell receptor beta chains follows, all from one sample in a study of glioma-infiltrating T cells after dendritic cell vaccination. This table comes from immunoSEQ multiplex PCR, and its TCRdb copy is limited to in-frame clones, with some not included. This sample yields fewer than 110,000 clones, of which approximately 80% are seen a single time; about 12% belongs to the top ten. The sequenced sample was blood, obtained before dendritic cell vaccination. The receptor set was obtained from a human donor with glioblastoma. The CDR3 runs from the conserved cysteine through the conserved F or W. The D gene is left open where the match is weak. Not all rows give a size; the values are once, few, many and, for expanded clones, a class.

size	V	D	J	CDR3	DNA
once	TRBV6-1	.	TRBJ1-2	CASRSDPYGYTF	TGTGCCAGCCGGTCCGATCCCTATGGCTACACCTTC
.	TRBV7-9	TRBD1	TRBJ1-2	CASSLVAGQGAYGYTF	TGTGCCAGCAGCTTAGTGGCGGGACAGGGGGCTTATGGCTACACCTTC
.	TRBV18	TRBD2	TRBJ2-7	CASSLAGGPGYEQYF	TGTGCCAGCTCACTAGCGGGGGGCCCCGGGTACGAGCAGTACTTC
few	TRBV19	.	TRBJ2-3	CASRSGTLSTDTQYF	TGTGCCAGTAGGTCCGGGACACTTAGCACAGATACGCAGTATTTT
once	TRBV7-8	TRBD2	TRBJ2-7	CASSLVGGVHEQYF	TGTGCCAGCAGCTTAGTCGGGGGGGTACACGAGCAGTACTTC
once	TRBV5-1	TRBD1	TRBJ2-1	CASSILTGGNEQFF	TGCGCCAGCAGCATACTCACAGGGGGCAATGAGCAGTTCTTC
few	TRBV6-1	.	TRBJ2-1	CASSEQQTEQFF	TGTGCCAGCAGTGAACAGCAGACAGAGCAGTTCTTC
.	TRBV11-2	.	TRBJ1-5	CASSLGQGYSNQPQHF	TGTGCCAGCAGCTTAGGCCAGGGTTATAGCAATCAGCCCCAGCATTTT
.	TRBV7-3	TRBD1	TRBJ2-2	CASSHSGTGAGELFF	TGTGCCAGCAGCCACTCCGGGACAGGGGCCGGGGAGCTGTTTTTT
.	TRBV14	.	TRBJ1-4	CASRRSGADGANEKLFF	TGTGCCAGCAGACGATCAGGGGCGGACGGCGCTAATGAAAAACTGTTTTTT
.	TRBV7-3	.	TRBJ2-7	CASSSGTPWTYEQYF	TGTGCCAGCAGCTCCGGGACACCATGGACCTACGAGCAGTACTTC
.	TRBV7-2	.	TRBJ1-2	CASSLRSANYGYTF	TGTGCCAGCAGCTTACGCAGCGCTAACTATGGCTACACCTTC
.	TRBV6-4	.	TRBJ1-5	CASSESAGLGNQPQHF	TGTGCCAGCAGTGAGTCTGCGGGACTGGGCAATCAGCCCCAGCATTTT
.	TRBV7-2	TRBD1	TRBJ2-7	CASSFDRGSYEQYF	TGTGCCAGCAGCTTCGACAGGGGATCCTACGAGCAGTACTTC
.	TRBV30	.	TRBJ2-5	CAWKGLQQQETQYF	TGTGCCTGGAAGGGACTTCAGCAGCAAGAGACCCAGTACTTC
.	TRBV30	.	TRBJ1-4	CAWSVQQLNEKLFF	TGTGCCTGGAGTGTACAACAGTTAAATGAAAAACTGTTTTTT
.	TRBV6-6	.	TRBJ2-7	CASRDARGGSYEQYF	TGTGCCAGCCGGGACGCCCGAGGGGGATCCTACGAGCAGTACTTC
.	TRBV4-2	TRBD2	TRBJ2-1	CASSQVERGYNEQFF	TGTGCCAGCAGCCAAGTCGAGCGGGGGTACAATGAGCAGTTCTTC
.	TRBV4-1	.	TRBJ2-7	CASSQLLQPRLRLSYEQYF	TGCGCCAGCAGCCAATTATTGCAGCCCCGCCTGCGACTATCATACGAGCAGTACTTC
.	TRBV5-4	.	TRBJ2-5	CASSLEGGGTQYF	TGTGCCAGCAGCTTGGAAGGGGGGGGGACCCAGTACTTC
.	TRBV6-5	.	TRBJ1-2	CAIFSGYYGYTF	TGTGCCATCTTTTCAGGGTACTATGGCTACACCTTC
.	TRBV5-6	TRBD1	TRBJ1-2	CASSSRTGPLYGYTF	TGTGCCAGCAGCTCGAGGACAGGGCCGCTTTATGGCTACACTTTC
.	TRBV20-1	.	TRBJ1-2	CSAVTGQSYTF	TGCAGTGCGGTTACCGGACAGAGCTACACCTTC
few	TRBV19	TRBD1	TRBJ1-1	CASSKGTENTEAFF	TGTGCCAGTAGTAAGGGGACAGAGAACACTGAAGCTTTCTTT
.	TRBV5-3	.	TRBJ2-7	CARSRYYEQYF	TGTGCCAGAAGCCGTTACTACGAGCAGTACTTC
.	TRBV6-6	.	TRBJ2-7	CASTTTGRAYEQYF	TGTGCCAGCACCACCACGGGAAGGGCTTACGAGCAGTACTTC
once	TRBV14	TRBD1	TRBJ1-1	CASSQGQGENTEAFF	TGTGCCAGCAGCCAGGGACAGGGGGAGAACACTGAAGCTTTCTTT
once	TRBV11-2	.	TRBJ2-1	CASSEETGRRLFF	TGTGCCAGCAGCGAAGAGACAGGCCGTCGGCTGTTCTTC
.	TRBV18	.	TRBJ1-5	CASSPGRGGNQPQHF	TGTGCCAGCTCACCAGGCAGGGGTGGCAATCAGCCCCAGCATTTT
.	TRBV30	.	TRBJ1-2	CAIQGRDYGYTF	TGTGCCATACAGGGTCGGGACTATGGCTACACCTTC
.	TRBV5-1	.	TRBJ2-5	CASSFTGTSYQETQYF	TGCGCCAGCAGCTTTACGGGGACATCTTACCAAGAGACCCAGTACTTC
once	TRBV11-3	TRBD1	TRBJ2-7	CASSRNRGRGEQYF	TGTGCCAGCAGCCGTAACAGGGGGCGAGGCGAGCAGTACTTC
.	TRBV28	.	TRBJ2-7	CASSRTGRAFHEQYF	TGTGCCAGCAGTCGTACAGGGAGGGCCTTTCACGAGCAGTACTTC
.	TRBV7-3	TRBD1	TRBJ1-2	CASSPRQGRDYGYTF	TGTGCCAGCAGCCCACGACAGGGGAGAGACTATGGCTACACCTTC
.	TRBV29-1	TRBD1	TRBJ1-6	CSVSTGANSPLHF	TGCAGCGTTTCAACAGGGGCTAATTCACCCCTCCACTTT
.	TRBV5-1	.	TRBJ2-3	CASSARQGGTDTQYF	TGCGCCAGCAGCGCCCGTCAGGGGGGAACAGATACGCAGTATTTT
.	TRBV7-7	.	TRBJ2-5	CASSQQSFPLETQYF	TGTGCTAGCAGCCAACAATCCTTCCCGTTGGAGACCCAGTACTTC
.	TRBV30	TRBD1	TRBJ1-4	CALESTGREKLFF	TGTGCCTTGGAGTCGACAGGGCGGGAAAAACTGTTTTTT
.	TRBV11-1	TRBD2	TRBJ2-3	CASSLNAGGSDTQYF	TGTGCCAGCAGCTTAAATGCGGGGGGCTCAGATACGCAGTATTTT
.	TRBV7-2	.	TRBJ2-1	CASSPPAPGDQGGEQFF	TGTGCCAGCAGCCCCCCAGCTCCGGGGGATCAAGGTGGTGAGCAGTTCTTC
few	TRBV18	TRBD2	TRBJ2-3	CASSPGGGRTDTQYF	TGTGCCAGCTCACCAGGCGGGGGGAGGACAGATACGCAGTATTTT
.	TRBV25-1	.	TRBJ2-2	CASSDRTLNTGELFF	TGTGCCAGCAGTGACAGGACACTGAACACCGGGGAGCTGTTTTTT
few	TRBV30	.	TRBJ2-7	CAWSVSRLVQYF	TGTGCCTGGAGTGTATCCAGGCTGGTGCAGTACTTC
.	TRBV7-2	TRBD1	TRBJ2-7	CASSFSGTGTYEQYF	TGTGCCAGCAGTTTCTCCGGGACAGGAACCTACGAGCAGTACTTC
.	TRBV4-2	TRBD2	TRBJ2-1	CASSQVLAGGLNEQFF	TGTGCCAGCAGCCAAGTTCTAGCGGGGGGGCTCAATGAGCAGTTCTTC
.	TRBV6-1	.	TRBJ2-3	CASSAGGPDTQYF	TGTGCCAGCAGTGCAGGGGGGCCAGATACGCAGTATTTT
.	TRBV5-4	TRBD2	TRBJ2-7	CASSSGLAGTYEQYF	TGTGCCAGCAGCTCCGGACTAGCGGGGACCTACGAGCAGTACTTC
.	TRBV5-1	.	TRBJ1-1	CASSLAYRNTEAFF	TGCGCCAGCAGCTTGGCCTACAGGAACACTGAAGCTTTCTTT
.	TRBV5-4	.	TRBJ1-4	CASSLGGQPNEKLFF	TGTGCCAGCAGCTTGGGTGGACAGCCTAATGAAAAACTGTTTTTT
few	TRBV6-1	.	TRBJ1-3	CASSEAGIQGRDTIYF	TGTGCCAGCAGTGAAGCGGGTATCCAGGGCAGGGACACCATATATTTT
.	TRBV25-1	.	TRBJ1-1	CASSGMDSLSLNTEAFF	TGTGCCAGCAGTGGTATGGACAGCCTTAGCCTGAACACTGAAGCTTTCTTT
.	TRBV4-1	TRBD2	TRBJ2-4	CASSPGLAGSSGAKNIQYF	TGCGCCAGCAGCCCTGGACTAGCGGGGTCTTCCGGGGCCAAAAACATTCAGTACTTC
.	TRBV6-1	TRBD1	TRBJ1-1	CASIKGQGLGTEAFF	TGTGCCAGCATAAAGGGACAGGGGTTGGGCACTGAAGCTTTCTTT
.	TRBV7-2	.	TRBJ1-1	CASSRGPLNTEAFF	TGTGCCAGCAGCCGTGGGCCCTTGAACACTGAAGCTTTCTTT
.	TRBV11-3	TRBD2	TRBJ2-3	CASSVGGDYTDTQYF	TGTGCCAGCAGCGTCGGGGGGGACTATACAGATACGCAGTATTTT